This T cell receptor beta chain was sequenced during a study of graft-versus-host responses after intestinal transplantation. Study-wide results and limits: Some GvH clones appeared in ileal mucosa or blood before recipient bone marrow.

Concerning this clone: Its cognate antigen is unknown.

Repertoires were generated with immunoSEQ multiplex PCR, while TCRdb's copy carries only in-frame clones and drops some. The data contain 86,000 or so clones, 75% to 95% of them singletons. Per germline, CDR1 WSHSY and CDR2 SAAADI. V shed 3 bases and J 6 bases; nucleotides not matched to a gene: 8. This CDR3 is built from 15 residues. The origin of this receptor is a human donor who received an intestinal transplant. The gene calls are TRBV10-2 and TRBJ2-1, with 7 bases fitting TRBD2. The source material was unstimulated CD8+ T cells sorted from spleen or lymph node cells, sampled before intestinal transplant. The CDR3 spells CASSEIAGIVNEQFF. In DNA, the CDR3 is TGCGCCAGCAGTGAAATAGCGGGCATCGTCAATGAGCAGTTCTTC.